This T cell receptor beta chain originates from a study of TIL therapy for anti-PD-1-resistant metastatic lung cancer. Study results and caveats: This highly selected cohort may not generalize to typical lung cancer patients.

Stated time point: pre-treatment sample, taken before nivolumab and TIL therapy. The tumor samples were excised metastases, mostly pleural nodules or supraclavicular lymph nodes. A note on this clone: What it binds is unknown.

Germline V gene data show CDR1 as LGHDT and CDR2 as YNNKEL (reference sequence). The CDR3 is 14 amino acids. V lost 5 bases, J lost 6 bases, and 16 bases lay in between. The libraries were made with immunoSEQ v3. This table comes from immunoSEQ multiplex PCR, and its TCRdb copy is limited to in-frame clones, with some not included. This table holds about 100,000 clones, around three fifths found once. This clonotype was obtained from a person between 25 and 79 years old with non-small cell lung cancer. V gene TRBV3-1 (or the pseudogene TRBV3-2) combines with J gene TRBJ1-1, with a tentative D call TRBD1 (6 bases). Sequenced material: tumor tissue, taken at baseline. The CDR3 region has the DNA TGTGCCAGCAGCGGTAGGGGGGCGCACGCTGAAGCTTTCTTT. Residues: CASSGRGAHAEAFF.